The 21 T cell receptor beta chains below all came from one sample that was sequenced in a study of T cells in Graves' hyperthyroidism and ophthalmopathy. Amplification of TCR beta CDR3 regions used RNA as the template. The primer set for the first-round RT-PCR of the TCR CDR3 was HTBI. TCRdb reanalysed the multiplex PCR reads using MiXCR and keeps one entry per CDR3 protein. The sample records a few hundred thousand distinct CDR3 sequences, about 13% being singletons. The sample was blood. The receptors shown here come from a woman between 18 and 29 years old with Graves' hyperthyroidism.

The chain has TRBV19 and TRBJ1-2, with a possible D match to TRBD1 (5 bases). This CDR3 has 14 amino acids. Trimming stripped 8 bases from V and 5 bases from J, with 18 bases between. Germline loops: CDR1 LNHDA, CDR2 SQIVND (reference sequence). Written as DNA, the CDR3 is TGTGCCAGTTCCACAGGTTCCCTCATATATGGCTACACCTTC. As protein: CASSTGSLIYGYTF.

At least ten counts were recorded for this clonotype. The chain uses TRBV12-3 or TRBV12-4 and TRBJ2-3; 8 nucleotides match TRBD1. The CDR3 is 15 amino acids. Trimming at V came to 5 bases and at J to 5 bases, leaving 9 bases not matched to a gene. The CDR3 DNA reads TGTGCCAGCAGTCGATCCGGGACAGGCGTAGATACGCAGTATTTT. This codes for CASSRSGTGVDTQYF.

In its sample, this clonotype was seen many times. CDR3 loop: CANSDRVTEAFF. CDR3 sequence (DNA): TGTGCCAACTCGGACAGAGTCACTGAAGCTTTCTTT. V usage is TRBV6-1 and J usage is TRBJ1-1; TRBD1 is a possible D gene (6 bases). Germline CDR1 is MNHNS and CDR2 is SASEGT. CDR3 size: 12 residues. Trimming took 10 bases from V and 4 from J, leaving 13 bases between them.

This clonotype was recorded a few times. The CDR3 ends on some other residue instead of the conserved phenylalanine or tryptophan, so this is likely a read error. V usage is TRBV30 and J usage is TRBJ2-1; perhaps TRBD1 as D (5 bases). Germline values: CDR1 GTSNPN, CDR2 SVGIG (reference sequence). The V and J ends lost 8 bases and 5 bases respectively, with 19 bases between them. This CDR3 comprises 14 residues. CDR3: CARDKAGLHNEQFS. DNA for the CDR3: TGTGCCCGAGATAAGGCAGGGTTACACAATGAGCAGTTCTCC.

The J gene is TRBJ1-1, the V gene TRBV29-1; unclear D gene. CDR3 size: 11 residues. Germline lookup yields CDR1 SQVTM and CDR2 ANQGSEA. The V end lost 4 bases, the J end lost 4 bases, and 7 bases lay between the germline ends. CDR3: CSVAPSTEAFF. The CDR3 nucleotides read TGCAGCGTTGCCCCGAGCACTGAAGCTTTCTTT.

In this sample, this clonotype turned up many times. The rearrangement joins TRBV20-1 to TRBJ2-7; 8 bases line up with TRBD2. The junction had 10 bases not matched to a gene; V was cut back by 0 bases and J by 6 bases. Germline V CDR1 and CDR2: DFQATT, SNEGSKA (reference sequence). This CDR3 spans 15 amino acids. This chain's CDR3 is CSARDPRLASSEQYF. The DNA of the CDR3 is TGCAGTGCTAGAGATCCGAGACTAGCGAGCTCCGAGCAGTACTTC.

This clonotype was counted ten times or more. V usage is TRBV30 and J usage is TRBJ1-1; D gene ambiguous. V was shortened by 3 bases and J by 0 bases, with 8 bases between the two germline ends. CDR1 is GTSNPN and CDR2 is SVGIG in the germline V gene (reference sequence). The CDR3 has 13 amino acids. The CDR3 DNA follows: TGTGCCTGGAGCGGTACCCTGAACACTGAAGCTTTCTTT. This translates into CAWSGTLNTEAFF.

This clonotype has ten or more counts. The chain links TRBV20-1 to TRBJ1-1; D is undetermined. V was pared by 0 bases and J by 1 base, with 12 bases between. The V gene's germline CDR1 is DFQATT and CDR2 SNEGSKA (reference sequence). This CDR3 region has 15 residues. The CDR3 region has the DNA TGCAGTGCTAGAGATACCTGGACGGGGAACACTGAAGCTTTCTTT. This sequence encodes CSARDTWTGNTEAFF.

There are a few counts of this clonotype. This chain joins TRBV18 and TRBJ2-1, with TRBD2 matching 11 bases. V dropped 3 bases and J dropped 15; count of bases not matched to a gene: 22. CDR3 size: 18 residues. Germline CDR1 reads KGHSH; CDR2 reads LQKENI. CDR3 nucleotide sequence: TGTGCCAGCTCACCTACATTAATACAGACTAGCGGGATTGTATTTGCGTTCTTC. The encoded protein is CASSPTLIQTSGIVFAFF.

This clonotype was seen at least ten times. The chain links TRBV14 to TRBJ1-4; no clear D. From germline, CDR1 is SGHDN and CDR2 FVKESK. The CDR3 has 13 residues. V lost 3 bases to trimming and J lost 5 bases, with 7 bases between them. The CDR3 loop is CASSQVGNEKLFF. In DNA form, the CDR3 reads TGTGCCAGCAGCCAGGTGGGGAATGAAAAACTGTTTTTT.

There are many counts of this clonotype. The chain combines TRBV12-3 or TRBV12-4 with TRBJ2-7; D unresolved. CDR3 length: 13 residues. V dropped 1 base and J dropped 3 bases, with 7 bases sitting between them. The chain's CDR3 is CASSLGRRYEQYF. In DNA form, the CDR3 reads TGTGCCAGCAGTTTAGGGAGACGCTACGAGCAGTACTTC.

This clonotype has at least ten counts. The junction does not match germline at one end; this may be a read error. This rearrangement joins TRBV4-1 to TRBJ2-1, with 12 nucleotides matching TRBD2. The germline V gene has CDR1 MGHRA and CDR2 YSYEKL. The CDR3 consists of 18 residues. This CDR3 reads CASRQGPSGRARYNEQFF. The CDR3 DNA sequence: TGCGCCAGCAGGCAAGGGCCTAGCGGGAGGGCCAGATACAATGAGCAGTTCTTC.

Ten or more counts support this clonotype. The chain joins TRBV29-1 to TRBJ2-1; the D gene is possibly TRBD2 (7 bases). This CDR3 spans 13 amino acids. V lost 8 bases and J 6 bases, leaving 17 bases between the germline ends. The V gene's germline CDR1 is SQVTM and CDR2 ANQGSEA. The CDR3 DNA follows: TGCAGCCATCAGCGCGGGGGCATCAATGAGCAGTTCTTC. It codes for CSHQRGGINEQFF.

This clonotype was seen many times. The chain carries TRBV5-1 and TRBJ2-3; 12 bases fit TRBD2. CDR1 SGHRS and CDR2 YFSETQ come from the germline V gene. This CDR3 has 15 amino acids. The V gene end was trimmed by 2 bases and the J gene end by 3 bases; junction bases not matched to a gene: 1. The CDR3, as DNA: TGCGCCAGCAGCTTAGGACTAGCGGGAACAGATACGCAGTATTTT. It translates to CASSLGLAGTDTQYF.

On this clonotype itself: A much larger clone differs by one base, so this may be a read error. The chain is built from TRBV27 and TRBJ2-3; TRBD2 matches 13 bases. Trimming at V came to 8 bases and at J to 0 bases, leaving 11 bases not matched to a gene. There are 18 residues in the CDR3. CDR1 MNHEY and CDR2 SMNVEV come from the germline V gene (reference sequence). CDR3 amino acids: CASGSTSGGSTSTDTQYF. In DNA form, the CDR3 reads TGTGCCAGCGGTTCGACTAGCGGGGGGTCAACTAGCACAGATACGCAGTATTTT.

This clonotype was seen ten or more times. The chain combines TRBV12-3 or TRBV12-4 with TRBJ2-3; 8 bases agree with TRBD2. This CDR3 comprises 16 residues. Trimming at V came to 7 bases and at J to 0 bases, leaving 9 bases not matched to a gene. The CDR3 reads CASTLNGGVSTDTQYF. As DNA, the CDR3 is TGTGCCAGCACCTTAAACGGGGGGGTTAGCACAGATACGCAGTATTTT.

This clonotype appeared many times. DNA for the CDR3: TGCGCCAGCAGCGGGGGACAGGGGGCAACCAAAAACATTCAGTACTTC. It encodes CASSGGQGATKNIQYF. This chain links TRBV5-1 with TRBJ2-4; 12 nucleotides agree with TRBD1. The germline CDR1 and CDR2 sequences are SGHRS and YFSETQ. The CDR3 spans 16 residues. With V trimmed by 4 bases and J by 2 bases, 4 bases remained unmatched. Supplemented by reference TRBV5-1 and TRBJ2-4, the full variable domain reads KAGVTQTPRYLIKTRGQQVTLSCSPISGHRSVSWYQQTPGQGLQFLFEYFSETQRNKGNFPGRFSGRQFSNSRSEMNVSTLELGDSALYLCASSGGQGATKNIQYFGAGTRLSVL.

V gene TRBV7-2 combines with J gene TRBJ1-2; D is unresolved. The CDR3 sequence is 16 residues long. Germline CDR1 SGHTA, CDR2 FQGNSA. V dropped 5 bases and J dropped 0 bases, with 16 bases sitting between them. The chain's CDR3 is CASSPQAGPANYGYTF. CDR3 DNA: TGTGCCAGCAGCCCCCAGGCGGGCCCCGCTAACTATGGCTACACCTTC.

This clonotype came up many times. The rearrangement uses TRBV29-1 and TRBJ1-1; no firm D call. V was trimmed by 7 bases and J by 1 base, leaving 7 bases between them. CDR3 size: 11 residues. CDR1 and CDR2 (germline): SQVTM, ANQGSEA. CDR3 region: CSGTANTEAFF. DNA of the CDR3: TGCAGCGGTACCGCGAACACTGAAGCTTTCTTT.

This clonotype was observed a handful of times. This chain connects TRBV12-3 or TRBV12-4 to TRBJ2-7, with D unresolved. The J call may be mistaken, given a closer DNA end match to TRBJ2-1. The CDR3 is made up of 12 amino acids. In DNA form, the CDR3 reads TGTGCCAGCAGCCCCAGCTCGCTCGAGCAGTTCTTC. It encodes CASSPSSLEQFF.

This clonotype was observed a handful of times. The chain combines TRBV9 with TRBJ2-2; D tentatively reads TRBD1 or TRBD2 (5 bases each). The CDR3 loop spans 16 amino acids. Germline assignment: CDR1 SGDLS and CDR2 YYNGEE. V was clipped by 2 bases and J by 0 bases, with 11 bases between them. For the CDR3, the DNA is TGTGCCAGCAGCGTTGGGACGAACTCGAACACCGGGGAGCTGTTTTTT. It yields the protein CASSVGTNSNTGELFF.